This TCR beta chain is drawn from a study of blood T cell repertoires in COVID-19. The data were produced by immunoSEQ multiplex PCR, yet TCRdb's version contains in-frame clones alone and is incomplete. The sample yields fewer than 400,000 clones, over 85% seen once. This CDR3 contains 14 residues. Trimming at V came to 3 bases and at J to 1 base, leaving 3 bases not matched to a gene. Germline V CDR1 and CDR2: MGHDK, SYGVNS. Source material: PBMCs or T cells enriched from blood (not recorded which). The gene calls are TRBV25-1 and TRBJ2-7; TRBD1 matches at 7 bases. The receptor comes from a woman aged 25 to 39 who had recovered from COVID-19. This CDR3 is CASSEPGQSYEQYF. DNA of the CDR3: TGTGCCAGCAGTGAGCCGGGACAGTCCTACGAGCAGTACTTC.